The 21 T cell receptor beta chains below all came from one sample that was sequenced in a study of cytomegalovirus exposure and HLA in healthy donors (TCRdb year 2017). The receptor library was made with the immunoSEQ multiplex PCR assay. For the multiplex PCR, a mixture combining 60 forward primers for TCR Vbeta segments and 13 reverse primers for TCR Jbeta segments was used. TCRdb took this table from immuneACCESS and kept in-frame rearrangements with V and J called. Such tables lack part of the clones; where checked against another copy, unresolved V genes explain under half of the gap, and the rest is unexplained. In this sample the table shows some 190,000 clones, about 80% of which occur a single time. The top ten clones comprise more than 1.5% of the sample. Sample: PBMCs. These receptors originate from a man between 40 and 49 years old in good health and CMV-seronegative.

The chain couples TRBV10-3 to TRBJ1-6; no definite D call. Germline V lookup: CDR1 ENHRY, CDR2 SYGVKD. The V and J ends lost 3 bases and 0 bases respectively, with 9 bases between them. The CDR3 is 16 amino acids. The CDR3 is CAISDGESSYNSPLHF. The DNA for the CDR3 is TGTGCCATCAGTGACGGGGAGAGCTCCTATAATTCACCCCTCCACTTT.

The chain is built from TRBV5-5 and TRBJ2-2, with D maybe TRBD2 (5 bases). V gave up 4 bases and J gave up 0 bases, with 13 bases separating them. This CDR3 spans 16 amino acids. Per germline, CDR1 SGHKS and CDR2 YYEKEE (reference sequence). The CDR3 loop is CASSRGPETNTGELFF. DNA of the CDR3: TGTGCCAGCAGCCGCGGGCCAGAGACGAACACCGGGGAGCTGTTTTTT.

The chain joins TRBV2 to TRBJ2-1, with a weak D call TRBD1 (5 bases). The length of the CDR3 is 14 residues. Trimming took off 4 bases at V and 0 bases at J, with 7 bases between the two ends. Germline assignment: CDR1 SNHLY and CDR2 FYNNEI. The CDR3 region is CASSAGISYNEQFF. CDR3 DNA sequence: TGTGCCAGCAGTGCAGGGATCTCCTACAATGAGCAGTTCTTC.

The gene calls are TRBV7-9 and TRBJ2-1; D may be TRBD2 (6 bases). V was cut by 3 bases and J by 8 bases, with 8 bases left in between. The CDR3 runs to 12 residues. Per germline, CDR1 SEHNR and CDR2 FQNEAQ (reference sequence). The CDR3 here is CASSFSGDEQFF. Here the CDR3 DNA reads TGTGCCAGCAGCTTTTCGGGAGATGAGCAGTTCTTC.

This chain joins TRBV29-1 and TRBJ1-2; unclear D gene. V gave up 3 bases and J gave up 5 bases, with 16 bases separating them. Germline CDR1 SQVTM, CDR2 ANQGSEA. This CDR3 region has 14 residues. CDR3 amino acids: CSVDLVSGTYGYTF. As DNA, the CDR3 is TGCAGCGTTGATCTCGTTTCAGGTACATATGGCTACACCTTC. The full variable domain, its missing parts supplied by reference TRBV29-1 and TRBJ1-2, is SAVISQKPSRDICQRGTSLTIQCQVDSQVTMMFWYRQQPGQSLTLIATANQGSEATYESGFVIDKFPISRPNLTFSTLTVSNMSPEDSSIYLCSVDLVSGTYGYTFGSGTRLTVV.

The chain joins TRBV28 to TRBJ2-3, with TRBD1 identical over 7 bases. V lost 5 bases, J lost 1 base, and 3 bases stayed unmatched. The CDR3 consists of 14 residues. Germline V CDR1 and CDR2: MDHEN, SYDVKM. CDR3 amino acids: CASSPQGGTDTQYF. In nucleotides, the CDR3 is TGTGCCAGCAGTCCCCAGGGGGGCACAGATACGCAGTATTTT.

The genes are TRBV30 and TRBJ1-2; tentatively, D is TRBD1 (6 bases). V was trimmed by 2 bases and J by 4 bases, leaving 11 bases between them. The CDR3 has 13 residues. Germline CDR1 is GTSNPN and CDR2 is SVGIG (reference sequence). In DNA, the CDR3 is TGTGCCTGGAGTCAGGGGTGGGGCTATGGCTACACCTTC. The encoded protein is CAWSQGWGYGYTF.

J is TRBJ2-5 and V is TRBV19, with TRBD1 identical over 11 bases. The CDR3 has 14 amino acids. Germline V lookup: CDR1 LNHDA, CDR2 SQIVND (reference sequence). V was pared by 6 bases and J by 3 bases, with 3 bases of the junction left unmatched. CDR3 amino acids: CASSWTGGEETQYF. CDR3 coding DNA: TGTGCCAGTAGCTGGACAGGGGGCGAAGAGACCCAGTACTTC. The whole variable domain, remainder taken from reference TRBV19 and TRBJ2-5, is DGGITQSPKYLFRKEGQNVTLSCEQNLNHDAMYWYRQDPGQGLRLIYYSQIVNDFQKGDIAEGYSVSREKKESFPLTVTSAQKNPTAFYLCASSWTGGEETQYFGPGTRLLVL.

V and J are TRBV18 and TRBJ1-5; 7 positions match TRBD1. J gave up 2 bases and V 3 bases, and 4 bases lay outside the gene matches. The CDR3 runs to 15 residues. Germline V gene data show CDR1 as KGHSH and CDR2 as LQKENI. The CDR3 spells CASSPTGNRNQPQHF. The DNA for the CDR3 is TGTGCCAGCTCACCGACAGGGAACCGCAATCAGCCCCAGCATTTT.

The chain uses TRBV4-2 and TRBJ1-6; TRBD1 matches at 8 bases. V gave up 6 bases and J gave up 9 bases; unmatched junction bases: 7. The CDR3 is made up of 14 amino acids. CDR1 and CDR2 (germline): LGHNA, YNFKEQ. The CDR3 DNA follows: TGTGCCAGCAGACTGACAGGGGCGGGTTCACCCCTCCACTTT. Translation: CASRLTGAGSPLHF.

The CDR3 DNA is TGTGCCAGCAGCTCCCGGGACAGGGGCTCGGAGCAGTACTTC. As protein: CASSSRDRGSEQYF. The chain links TRBV11-2 to TRBJ2-7, with 10 bases fitting TRBD1. Germline CDR1 is SGHAT and CDR2 is FQNNGV. The V segment lost 4 bases and the J segment 7 bases; nucleotides outside the gene matches: 7. The CDR3 consists of 14 residues.

The chain is built from TRBV7-9 and TRBJ2-2, with 14 bases lining up with TRBD2. V dropped 2 bases and J dropped 6; count of bases not matched to a gene: 8. Germline V gene lookup returns CDR1 SEHNR and CDR2 FQNEAQ (reference sequence). The CDR3 loop spans 18 amino acids. CDR3 sequence reads: CASSLPFRLAGGAGELFF. The CDR3 DNA reads TGTGCCAGCAGCTTACCCTTCCGACTAGCGGGAGGGGCCGGGGAGCTGTTTTTT.

The J gene is TRBJ1-6, the V gene TRBV11-2, with 10 bases that match TRBD1. In germline, CDR1 is SGHAT, CDR2 FQNNGV. The CDR3 is 16 amino acids. The trim removed 5 bases at V and 9 bases at J, leaving 10 bases unmatched. CDR3: CASSRDQGQGISPLHF. The CDR3 DNA follows: TGTGCCAGCAGCCGCGACCAGGGACAGGGGATTTCACCCCTCCACTTT.

CDR3 protein: CASSQTRSKNIQYF. The CDR3 DNA is TGCGCCAGCAGCCAGACCCGGAGCAAAAACATTCAGTACTTC. The chain uses TRBV4-3 and TRBJ2-4; no clear D gene. The CDR3 is 14 amino acids. V was clipped by 3 bases and J by 3 bases, with 9 bases between them. CDR1 LGHNA and CDR2 YSLEER come from the germline V gene.

The chain couples TRBV7-9 to TRBJ2-3, with TRBD2 matching over 12 bases. With 2 bases clipped from V and 1 base from J, the junction kept 10 bases outside the gene matches. The CDR3 has 19 residues. Per germline, CDR1 SEHNR and CDR2 FQNEAQ (reference sequence). The chain's CDR3 is CASSLRGSTSGGGTDTQYF. The DNA for the CDR3 is TGTGCCAGCAGCTTAAGGGGTTCGACTAGCGGGGGTGGCACAGATACGCAGTATTTT.

This clone was seen only a few times. V usage is TRBV10-1 and J usage is TRBJ1-1; TRBD1 matches at 9 bases. CDR1 WNHNN and CDR2 SYGVQD come from the germline V gene (reference sequence). This CDR3 is built from 16 residues. J was trimmed by 0 bases and V by 4 bases; bases with no gene match: 6. The CDR3 DNA reads as TGCGCCAGCAGTGGCACCTGGGACAGGGTGAACACTGAAGCTTTCTTT. This encodes CASSGTWDRVNTEAFF.

A remark on this clone: This same CDR3 is encoded by further DNA sequences in the sample. This chain uses TRBV6-6 with TRBJ2-3; TRBD1 agrees at 7 bases. With 6 bases clipped from V and 3 bases from J, the junction kept 9 bases outside the gene matches. Germline V gene data show CDR1 as MNHNY and CDR2 as SVGAGI (reference sequence). The CDR3 contains 15 residues. CDR3 region: CASSTTGTATDTQYF. CDR3 nucleotides: TGTGCCAGCAGCACGACCGGGACAGCTACAGATACGCAGTATTTT.

The chain uses TRBV7-2 and TRBJ2-4, with TRBD2 as a possible D gene (6 bases). Germline-derived CDR1 and CDR2 are SGHTA and FQGNSA. This CDR3 has 16 amino acids. V lost 5 bases, J lost 2 bases, and 16 bases lay in between. The CDR3 protein is CASSPGVGGTKNIQYF. CDR3 nucleotide sequence: TGTGCCAGCAGCCCTGGGGTGGGGGGAACCAAAAACATTCAGTACTTC.

This rearrangement joins TRBV7-3 to TRBJ2-6, with D tentatively TRBD2 (6 bases). Germline CDR1 reads SGHTA; CDR2 reads FQGTGA. Trimming cost V 5 bases and J 4 bases, with 12 bases left between them. The CDR3 runs 15 residues. CDR3 in DNA: TGTGCCAGCAGCCACTTGGGAGGAGGGGCCAACGTCCTGACTTTC. This translates into CASSHLGGGANVLTF.

The count of this clone is one. This chain connects TRBV5-6 to TRBJ2-1, with 11 positions matching TRBD1. The CDR3 is 15 amino acids. V lost 2 bases to trimming and J lost 7 bases; unmatched junction nucleotides: 5. Germline assignment: CDR1 SGHDT and CDR2 YYEEEE. CDR3 protein: CASSFRDRGRNEQFF. CDR3 nucleotides: TGTGCCAGCAGCTTTAGGGACAGGGGGAGGAATGAGCAGTTCTTC.

The CDR3 DNA follows: TGTGCCAGCAGTTGGAGGGCCCCTAGCACAGATACGCAGTATTTT. Protein: CASSWRAPSTDTQYF. The rearrangement joins TRBV6-5 to TRBJ2-3; a weak D match, TRBD2 (6 bases). In germline, CDR1 is MNHEY, CDR2 SVGAGI. The ends were cut back, 4 bases at V and 0 bases at J, with 11 bases in the middle. The CDR3 loop spans 15 amino acids.